A selection of T cell receptor beta chains follows, all from one sample in a study of CD8 T cells in Susac syndrome. TCRdb recomputed calls from the immunoSEQ multiplex PCR reads with MiXCR, one row per CDR3 protein. The sample has about 130,000 distinct CDR3 sequences, approximately 95% seen once; the top ten hold more than 0.15%. Sample: CD8+ T cells from PBMCs. These receptors were taken from a human donor with Susac syndrome. Both conserved end residues are part of each CDR3. The D gene is left open where the match is weak. Not every row has a clone size; where given, it reads once, few, many or a size class.

j_gene | v_gene | d_gene | abundance | CDR3nt | CDR3aa
TRBJ2-4 | TRBV11-2 | TRBD1 | few | TGTGCCAGCAGCTCTACTTCCATTGGACAGGGGCTCATTCAGTACTTC | CASSSTSIGQGLIQYF
TRBJ1-1 | TRBV9 | . | . | TGTGCCAGCAGCGCCCCTGACAGACCTTCTGAAGCTTTCTTT | CASSAPDRPSEAFF
TRBJ1-2 | TRBV29-1 | . | . | TGCAGCGTTGAAAGTCCGGAGCACTATGGCTACACCTTC | CSVESPEHYGYTF
TRBJ2-2 | TRBV20-1 | . | . | TGCAGTGCTACCGCTGGGGGGGAGCTGTTTTTT | CSATAGGELFF
TRBJ2-1 | TRBV12-3/TRBV12-4 | . | . | TGTGCCAGCACCCCTCCCCGGGGGTTGGAAGAGCAGTTCTTC | CASTPPRGLEEQFF
TRBJ2-1 | TRBV19 | . | . | TGTGCCAGTAGTACCCCGGGGATAGCGGCTGAGCAGTTCTTC | CASSTPGIAAEQFF
TRBJ2-1 | TRBV28 | . | . | TGTGCCAGCAGCCCTGGGATAGGGAGCTCCTACAATGAGCAGTTCTTC | CASSPGIGSSYNEQFF
TRBJ2-7 | TRBV28 | . | . | TGTGCCAGCACCAGTCGACAGGTGAGCTCCTACGAGCAGTACTTC | CASTSRQVSSYEQYF
TRBJ2-1 | TRBV12-3/TRBV12-4 | TRBD2 | . | TGTGCCAGCAGTGGCATTGGACTAGCGTACAATGAGCAGTTCTTC | CASSGIGLAYNEQFF
TRBJ2-2 | TRBV29-1 | . | . | TGCAGCGTTGAGGGACAAAACACCGGGGAGCTGTTTTTT | CSVEGQNTGELFF
TRBJ1-1 | TRBV13 | . | . | TGTGCCAGCAGCGAGTGGCAGGGGCGGAACACTGAAGCTTTCTTT | CASSEWQGRNTEAFF
TRBJ2-1 | TRBV9 | . | . | TGTGCCAGCAGCGTAGAGGGGGGGCGCAGTGAGCAGTTCTTC | CASSVEGGRSEQFF
TRBJ2-1 | TRBV29-1 | TRBD2 | . | TGCAGCGTTGAACCCCTAGCGGGAGTCCATGAGCAGTTCTTC | CSVEPLAGVHEQFF
TRBJ2-5 | TRBV30 | . | . | TGTGCCTGGAGTACCCCGCCGCTAGGTCTGGAGACCCAGTACTTC | CAWSTPPLGLETQYF
TRBJ2-5 | TRBV7-9 | TRBD1 | once | TGTGCCAGCAGCGCGCCGGGACAGGAGACCCAGTACTTC | CASSAPGQETQYF
TRBJ2-3 | TRBV7-2 | TRBD2 | . | TGTGCCAGCAGCGACGCGAGCGGGAGAGGTATCACAGATACGCAGTATTTT | CASSDASGRGITDTQYF
TRBJ2-7 | TRBV12-3/TRBV12-4 | . | . | TGTGCCAGCAGTTTAGTACCAGGTCCCTACGAGCAGTACTTC | CASSLVPGPYEQYF
TRBJ2-7 | TRBV28 | . | . | TGTGCCAGCAGTTTAAGGGACGGATTCTACGAGCAGTACTTC | CASSLRDGFYEQYF
TRBJ1-2 | TRBV2 | . | . | TGTGCCAGCAGTGTTGGGAATGGCTACACCTTC | CASSVGNGYTF
TRBJ2-3 | TRBV14 | . | . | TGTGCCAGCAGCCAACTAGCGTCTAGCACAGATACGCAGTATTTT | CASSQLASSTDTQYF
TRBJ2-3 | TRBV30 | TRBD2 | . | TGTGCCTGGAGTGTACGGTGGGAGGGCCGCACAGATACGCAGTATTTT | CAWSVRWEGRTDTQYF
TRBJ1-5 | TRBV30 | . | . | TGTGCCTGGAAACGAGGGAATAGCAATCAGCCCCAGCATTTT | CAWKRGNSNQPQHF
TRBJ1-2 | TRBV28 | TRBD1 | . | TGTGCCAGCAGTAAGGGACAGGGGGGAGCGTACCTTAACTATGGCTACACCTTC | CASSKGQGGAYLNYGYTF
TRBJ2-2 | TRBV11-2 | TRBD1 | . | TGTGCCAGCAGCCGTTCACAGGGGGCAAACACCGGGGAGCTGTTTTTT | CASSRSQGANTGELFF
TRBJ1-5 | TRBV5-4 | . | . | TGTGCCAGCAGCTCAATTTCAGCCAATCAGCCCCAGCATTTT | CASSSISANQPQHF
TRBJ1-2 | TRBV4-1 | TRBD1 | . | TGCGCCAGCAGCCAAGTGGGACAGGATAACTATGGCTACACCTTC | CASSQVGQDNYGYTF
TRBJ2-7 | TRBV14 | TRBD1 | . | TGTGCCAGCAGCCGTGGGGAGACAGGGCCCGAGCAGTACTTC | CASSRGETGPEQYF
TRBJ2-1 | TRBV13 | TRBD2 | . | TGTGCCAGCAGCTTAGGTGCTAGCGGGAGGGCCGGGGTCAATGAGCAGTTCTTC | CASSLGASGRAGVNEQFF
TRBJ2-5 | TRBV13 | TRBD1 | . | TGTGCCAGCAGCTTAGACCGGGACAGGGGGGAGACCCAGTACTTC | CASSLDRDRGETQYF
TRBJ2-7 | TRBV27 | . | . | TGTGCCAGCAGTCTCCAAAGCCCCCCAGCAAACGAGCAGTACTTC | CASSLQSPPANEQYF
TRBJ2-3 | TRBV13 | . | . | TGTGCCAGCAGCACACGACTTGAGGCAGATACGCAGTATTTT | CASSTRLEADTQYF
TRBJ2-1 | TRBV5-8 | . | once | TGTGCCAGCAGCTACTCGTCCCCTCAGGGGCAGTTCTTC | CASSYSSPQGQFF
TRBJ1-1 | TRBV9 | TRBD1 | . | TGTGCCAGCAGCTCCCGGACAGGGGGCAACACTGAAGCTTTCTTT | CASSSRTGGNTEAFF
TRBJ2-7 | TRBV6-5 | . | . | TGTGCCAGCATGGTGGCAGGTTCCTACGAGCAGTACTTC | CASMVAGSYEQYF
TRBJ2-7 | TRBV28 | . | once | TGTGCCAGCAGTTTCTCCGACTACGAGCAGTACTTC | CASSFSDYEQYF
TRBJ1-2 | TRBV29-1 | . | . | TGCAGCGCCCCCCATGGTACCGGTGGCTACACCTTC | CSAPHGTGGYTF
TRBJ2-7 | TRBV3-1 | TRBD2 | . | TGTGCCAGCAGCCAAGGTGGCGGGAGCTCCTACGAGCAGTACTTC | CASSQGGGSSYEQYF
TRBJ2-5 | TRBV7-9 | . | . | TGTGCCAGCAGCTTCCCGGGACGACGGGGGGAGACCCAGTACTTC | CASSFPGRRGETQYF
TRBJ1-1 | TRBV27 | . | . | TGTGCCAGCGCGGCAGGGTCAAACACTGAAGCTTTCTTT | CASAAGSNTEAFF
TRBJ1-1 | TRBV19 | TRBD1 | once | TGTGCCAGTACCACCGGGACAGCGAACACTGAAGCTTTCTTT | CASTTGTANTEAFF
TRBJ2-7 | TRBV20-1 | TRBD2 | . | TGCAGTGCTAGAGATCGTTCTAGCGGGAGCTCCTACGAGCAGTACTTC | CSARDRSSGSSYEQYF
TRBJ2-7 | TRBV29-1 | TRBD2 | . | TGCAGCACCCAGACTAGCGGGACGGGCGAGCAGTACTTC | CSTQTSGTGEQYF
TRBJ2-3 | TRBV7-3 | TRBD2 | . | TGTGCCAGCAGCTCCTGGACTAGCGGGAGCGCGGATACGCAGTATTTT | CASSSWTSGSADTQYF
TRBJ1-2 | TRBV28 | . | . | TGTGCCAGCAGTTTAACGGGGGACTATGGCTACACCTTC | CASSLTGDYGYTF
TRBJ2-7 | TRBV9 | TRBD2 | . | TGTGCCAGCAGCGTAAGCGGGAGGGCCTCCCACGAGCAGTACTTC | CASSVSGRASHEQYF
TRBJ2-3 | TRBV7-8 | TRBD1 | . | TGTGCCAGCAGCTTCCAGGACAGGGGGACAGATACGCAGTATTTT | CASSFQDRGTDTQYF
TRBJ2-3 | TRBV7-9 | . | . | TGTGCCAGCAGCCCCACCGGGGGAGCGGCTTACACAGATACGCAGTATTTT | CASSPTGGAAYTDTQYF
TRBJ2-5 | TRBV6-1 | . | . | TGTGCCAGCAGTGAAGGGCTACCTGGGTCGCAGTACTTC | CASSEGLPGSQYF
TRBJ2-1 | TRBV12-3/TRBV12-4 | TRBD2 | . | TGTGCCAGCAGTTTACGGGAGGGCTACAATGAGCAGTTCTTC | CASSLREGYNEQFF
TRBJ2-5 | TRBV12-3/TRBV12-4 | . | . | TGTGCCAGCAGTCCCCAGGGGGAGACCCAGTACTTC | CASSPQGETQYF
TRBJ2-1 | TRBV28 | . | . | TGTGCCAGCAGTTCCGACGACTCTTCGAGCTCCTACAATGAGCAGTTCTTC | CASSSDDSSSSYNEQFF